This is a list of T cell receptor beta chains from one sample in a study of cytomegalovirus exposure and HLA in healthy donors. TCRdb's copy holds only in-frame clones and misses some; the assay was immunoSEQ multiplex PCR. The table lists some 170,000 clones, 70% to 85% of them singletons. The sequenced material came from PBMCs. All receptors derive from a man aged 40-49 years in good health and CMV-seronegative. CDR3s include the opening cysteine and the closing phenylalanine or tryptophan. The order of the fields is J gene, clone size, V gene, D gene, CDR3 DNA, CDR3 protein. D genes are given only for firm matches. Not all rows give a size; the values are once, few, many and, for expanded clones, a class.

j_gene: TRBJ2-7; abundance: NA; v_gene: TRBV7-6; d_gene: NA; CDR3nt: TGTGCCAGCAGCCCAGGGGTGGCGGGGGCCGAGCAGTACTTC; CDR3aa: CASSPGVAGAEQYF
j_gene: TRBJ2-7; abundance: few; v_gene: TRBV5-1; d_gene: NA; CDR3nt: TGCGCCAGCAGCTCATCTAGCGTATCCTACGAGCAGTACTTC; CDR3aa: CASSSSSVSYEQYF
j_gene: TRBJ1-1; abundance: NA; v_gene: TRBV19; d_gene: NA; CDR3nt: TGTGCCAGTAGTGGGAACAGGATAGACACTGAAGCTTTCTTT; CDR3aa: CASSGNRIDTEAFF
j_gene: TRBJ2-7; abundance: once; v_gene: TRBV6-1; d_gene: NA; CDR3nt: TGTGCCAGCAGTGAACCAGGGAGGTTCTACGAGCAGTACTTC; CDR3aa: CASSEPGRFYEQYF
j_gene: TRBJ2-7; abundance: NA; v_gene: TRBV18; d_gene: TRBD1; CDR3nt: TGTGCCAGCTCACCAAGGGACAGGGGGCCCCAACGTCTCTACGAGCAGTACTTC; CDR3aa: CASSPRDRGPQRLYEQYF
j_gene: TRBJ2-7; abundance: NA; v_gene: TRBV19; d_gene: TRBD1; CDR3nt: TGTGCCAGTAGTATTGGGACAGGGTACTACGAGCAGTACTTC; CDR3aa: CASSIGTGYYEQYF
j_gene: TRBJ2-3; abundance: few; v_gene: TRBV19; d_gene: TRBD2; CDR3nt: TGTGCCAGTAGTATCCTAGCGGGGGGGCCAGATACGCAGTATTTT; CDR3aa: CASSILAGGPDTQYF
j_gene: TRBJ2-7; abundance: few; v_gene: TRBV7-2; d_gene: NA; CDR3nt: TGTGCCAGCAGCGTTAGGGGGGACAGAGACTACGAGCAGTACTTC; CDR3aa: CASSVRGDRDYEQYF
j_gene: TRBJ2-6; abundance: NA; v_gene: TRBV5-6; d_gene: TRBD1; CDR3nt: TGTGCCAGCAGCCCCTCCACGGACAGGGCTGGGGCCAACGTCCTGACTTTC; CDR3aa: CASSPSTDRAGANVLTF
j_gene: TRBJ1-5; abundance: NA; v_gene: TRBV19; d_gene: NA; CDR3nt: TGTGCCAGTAGTAAGGGAGGCGGTCAGCCCCAGCATTTT; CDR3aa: CASSKGGGQPQHF
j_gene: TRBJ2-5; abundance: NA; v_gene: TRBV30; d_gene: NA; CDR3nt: TGTGCCTGGAGTGGGGGGCGAGGAGAGACCCAGTACTTC; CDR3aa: CAWSGGRGETQYF
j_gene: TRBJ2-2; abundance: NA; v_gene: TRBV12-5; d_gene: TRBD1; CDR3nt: TGTGCTAGTGGTACCGCTGCAGGGGGCACCGGGGAGCTGTTTTTT; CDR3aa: CASGTAAGGTGELFF
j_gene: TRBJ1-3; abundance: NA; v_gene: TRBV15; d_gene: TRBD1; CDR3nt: TGTGCCACCAGCAGAGTAAGACAGGGGGCAGGAAACACCATATATTTT; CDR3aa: CATSRVRQGAGNTIYF
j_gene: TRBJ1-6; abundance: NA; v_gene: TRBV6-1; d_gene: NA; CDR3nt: TGTGCCAGCAGTGATTGGGCGGGAGTTTCACCCCTCCACTTT; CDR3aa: CASSDWAGVSPLHF
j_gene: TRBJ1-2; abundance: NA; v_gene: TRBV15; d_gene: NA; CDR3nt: TGTGCCACCACGCGACGTGACGGGAACTATGGCTACACCTTC; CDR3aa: CATTRRDGNYGYTF
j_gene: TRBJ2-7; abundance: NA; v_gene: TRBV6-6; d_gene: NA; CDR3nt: TGTGCCAGCAGTAGCCCGCCAGGGCTCTACGAGCAGTACTTC; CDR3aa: CASSSPPGLYEQYF
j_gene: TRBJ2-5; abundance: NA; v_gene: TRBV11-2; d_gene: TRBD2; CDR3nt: TGTGCCAGCAGCTTGGGGACTAGCGGGGGGGCCCTAGAGACCCAGTACTTC; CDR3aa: CASSLGTSGGALETQYF
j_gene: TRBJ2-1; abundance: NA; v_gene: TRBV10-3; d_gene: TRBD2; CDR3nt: TGTGCCAGCGGGGAGCGGGGGATCGATGAGCAGTTCTTC; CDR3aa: CASGERGIDEQFF
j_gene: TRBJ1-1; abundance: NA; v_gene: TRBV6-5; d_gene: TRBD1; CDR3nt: TGTGCCAGCAGTTGGACAGGGGGAACTGAAGCTTTCTTT; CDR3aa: CASSWTGGTEAFF
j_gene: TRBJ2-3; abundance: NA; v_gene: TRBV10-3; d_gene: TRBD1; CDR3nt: TGTGCCATCAGTGAAAGTATTCCAGGGGGTCGCACAGATACGCAGTATTTT; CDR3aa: CAISESIPGGRTDTQYF
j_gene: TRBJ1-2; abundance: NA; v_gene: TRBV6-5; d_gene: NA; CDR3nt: TGTGCCAGCAGCACGAGGCCCTCCGATGGCTACACCTTC; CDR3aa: CASSTRPSDGYTF
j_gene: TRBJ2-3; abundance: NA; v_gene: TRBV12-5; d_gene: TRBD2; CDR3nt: TGTGCTAGTGGTTTGCTCCATGTCGGGGGGAGCACAGATACGCAGTATTTT; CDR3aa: CASGLLHVGGSTDTQYF
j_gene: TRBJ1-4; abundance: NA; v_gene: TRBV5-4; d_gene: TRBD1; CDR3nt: TGTGCCAGCAGCCCCGACAGGGGGGGTGAAAAACTGTTTTTT; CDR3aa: CASSPDRGGEKLFF
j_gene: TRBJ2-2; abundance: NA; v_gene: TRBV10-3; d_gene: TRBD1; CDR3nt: TGTGCCATCAGGGCCGGACAGGGGAACACCGGGGAGCTGTTTTTT; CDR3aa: CAIRAGQGNTGELFF
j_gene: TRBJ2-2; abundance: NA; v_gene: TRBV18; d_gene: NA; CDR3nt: TGTGCCAGCTCACCAATGTGGGGCGATACCGGGGAGCTGTTTTTT; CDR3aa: CASSPMWGDTGELFF
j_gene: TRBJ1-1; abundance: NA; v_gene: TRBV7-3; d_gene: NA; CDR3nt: TGTGCCAGCGGACAGCCGAATGGGGAAGCTTTCTTT; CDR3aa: CASGQPNGEAFF